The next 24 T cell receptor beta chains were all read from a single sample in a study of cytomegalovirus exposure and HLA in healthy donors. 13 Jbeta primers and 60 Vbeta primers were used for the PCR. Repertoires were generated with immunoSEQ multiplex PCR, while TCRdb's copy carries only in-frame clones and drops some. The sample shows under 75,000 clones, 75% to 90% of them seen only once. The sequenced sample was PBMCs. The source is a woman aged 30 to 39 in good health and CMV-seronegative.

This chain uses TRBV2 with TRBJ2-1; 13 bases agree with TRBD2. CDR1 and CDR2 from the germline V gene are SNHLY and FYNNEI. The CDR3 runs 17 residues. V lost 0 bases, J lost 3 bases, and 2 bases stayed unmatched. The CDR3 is CASSEAGLAGFYNEQFF. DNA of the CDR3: TGTGCCAGCAGTGAAGCGGGACTAGCGGGGTTCTACAATGAGCAGTTCTTC.

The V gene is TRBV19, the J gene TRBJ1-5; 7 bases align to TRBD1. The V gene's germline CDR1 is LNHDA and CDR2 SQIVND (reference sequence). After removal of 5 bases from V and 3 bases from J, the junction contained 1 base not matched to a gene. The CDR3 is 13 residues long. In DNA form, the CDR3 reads TGTGCCAGTAGTGGGACAGACAATCAGCCCCAGCATTTT. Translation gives CASSGTDNQPQHF.

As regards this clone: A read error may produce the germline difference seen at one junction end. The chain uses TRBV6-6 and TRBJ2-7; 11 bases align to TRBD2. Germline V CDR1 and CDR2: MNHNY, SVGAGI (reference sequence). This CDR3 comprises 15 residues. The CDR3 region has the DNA TGTGCCTGCAGTCCTGACGGGACTAGCGGCTACGAGCAGTACTTC. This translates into CACSPDGTSGYEQYF.

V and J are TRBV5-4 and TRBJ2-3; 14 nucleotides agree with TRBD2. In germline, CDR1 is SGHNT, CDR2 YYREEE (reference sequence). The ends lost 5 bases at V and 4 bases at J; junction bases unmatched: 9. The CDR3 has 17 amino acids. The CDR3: CASRAGTSGSLPDTQYF. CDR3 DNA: TGTGCCAGCAGGGCCGGGACTAGCGGGAGTTTACCAGATACGCAGTATTTT. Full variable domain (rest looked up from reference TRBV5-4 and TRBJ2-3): ETGVTQSPTHLIKTRGQQVTLRCSSQSGHNTVSWYQQALGQGPQFIFQYYREEENGRGNFPPRFSGLQFPNYSSELNVNALELDDSALYLCASRAGTSGSLPDTQYFGPGTRLTVL.

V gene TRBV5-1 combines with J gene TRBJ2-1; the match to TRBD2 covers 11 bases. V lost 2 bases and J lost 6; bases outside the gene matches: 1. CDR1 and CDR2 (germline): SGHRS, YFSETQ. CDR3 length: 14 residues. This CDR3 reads CASSLTSGGNEQFF. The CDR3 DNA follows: TGCGCCAGCAGCTTAACTAGCGGGGGCAATGAGCAGTTCTTC. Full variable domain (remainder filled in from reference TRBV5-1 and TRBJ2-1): KAGVTQTPRYLIKTRGQQVTLSCSPISGHRSVSWYQQTPGQGLQFLFEYFSETQRNKGNFPGRFSGRQFSNSRSEMNVSTLELGDSALYLCASSLTSGGNEQFFGPGTRLTVL.

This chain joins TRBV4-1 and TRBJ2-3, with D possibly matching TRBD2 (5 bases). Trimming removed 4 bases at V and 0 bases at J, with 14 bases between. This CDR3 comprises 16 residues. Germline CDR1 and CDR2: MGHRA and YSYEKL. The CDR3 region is CASSPSNGISTDTQYF. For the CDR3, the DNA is TGCGCCAGCAGCCCCAGCAACGGGATTAGCACAGATACGCAGTATTTT.

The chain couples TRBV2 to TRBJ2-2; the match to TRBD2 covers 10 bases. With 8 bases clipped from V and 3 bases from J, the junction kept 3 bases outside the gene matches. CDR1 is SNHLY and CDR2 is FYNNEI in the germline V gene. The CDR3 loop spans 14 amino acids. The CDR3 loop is CASSSGSYTGELFF. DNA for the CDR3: TGTGCCAGCTCTAGCGGGAGTTACACCGGGGAGCTGTTTTTT.

The chain's CDR3 is CASSVGSGPSYEQYF. The CDR3 coding sequence is TGTGCCAGCAGCGTAGGAAGCGGACCATCATACGAGCAGTACTTC. The chain uses TRBV9 and TRBJ2-7; D perhaps matches TRBD2 (5 bases). The CDR3 sequence is 15 residues long. V was cut by 0 bases and J by 4 bases, with 14 bases left in between. CDR1 and CDR2 from the germline V gene are SGDLS and YYNGEE.

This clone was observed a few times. The CDR3 nucleotides are TGTGCCAGCAGCCAAAGCCCACTGGACAGCGGGAGGGGCTACAATGAGCAGTTCTTC. Its protein product is CASSQSPLDSGRGYNEQFF. This rearrangement joins TRBV4-2 to TRBJ2-1, with 10 positions matching TRBD2. In germline, CDR1 is LGHNA, CDR2 YNFKEQ. After removal of 2 bases from V and 3 bases from J, the junction contained 13 bases not matched to a gene. This CDR3 is built from 19 residues.

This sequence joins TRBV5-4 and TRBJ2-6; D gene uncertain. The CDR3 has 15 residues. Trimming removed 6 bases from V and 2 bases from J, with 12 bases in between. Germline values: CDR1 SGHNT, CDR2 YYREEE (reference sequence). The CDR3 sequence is CASNRRTPGANVLTF. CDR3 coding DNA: TGTGCCAGCAATCGTAGAACCCCTGGGGCCAACGTCCTGACTTTC.

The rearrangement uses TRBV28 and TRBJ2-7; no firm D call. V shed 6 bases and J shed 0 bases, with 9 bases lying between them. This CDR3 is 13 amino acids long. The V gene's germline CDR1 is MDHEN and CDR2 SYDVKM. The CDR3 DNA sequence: TGTGCCAGCAGCCTTCCGAGCTCCTACGAGCAGTACTTC. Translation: CASSLPSSYEQYF.

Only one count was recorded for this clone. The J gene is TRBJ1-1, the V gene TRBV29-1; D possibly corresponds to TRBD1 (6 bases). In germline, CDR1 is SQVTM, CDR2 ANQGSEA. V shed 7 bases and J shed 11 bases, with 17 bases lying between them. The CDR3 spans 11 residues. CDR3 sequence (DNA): TGCAGCGCCCAAGGGGGACAAAGGGCTTTCTTT. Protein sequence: CSAQGGQRAFF.

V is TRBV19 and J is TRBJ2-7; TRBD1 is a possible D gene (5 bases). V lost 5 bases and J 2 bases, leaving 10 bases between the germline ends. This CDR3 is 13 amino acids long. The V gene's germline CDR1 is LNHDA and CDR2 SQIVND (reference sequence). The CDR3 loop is CASSADSTYEQYF. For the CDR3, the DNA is TGTGCCAGTAGTGCCGACAGCACCTACGAGCAGTACTTC.

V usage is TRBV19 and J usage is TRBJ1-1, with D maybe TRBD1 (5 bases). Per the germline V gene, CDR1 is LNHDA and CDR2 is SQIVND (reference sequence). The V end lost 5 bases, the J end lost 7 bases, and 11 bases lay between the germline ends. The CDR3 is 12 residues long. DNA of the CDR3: TGTGCCAGTAGTTTGGGGGGGGATGAAGCTTTCTTT. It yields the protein CASSLGGDEAFF.

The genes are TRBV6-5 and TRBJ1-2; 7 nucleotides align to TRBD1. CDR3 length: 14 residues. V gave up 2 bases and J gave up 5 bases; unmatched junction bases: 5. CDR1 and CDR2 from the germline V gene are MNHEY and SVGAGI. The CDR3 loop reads CASSYQGGTYGYTF. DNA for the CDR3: TGTGCCAGCAGTTACCAGGGGGGTACTTATGGCTACACCTTC.

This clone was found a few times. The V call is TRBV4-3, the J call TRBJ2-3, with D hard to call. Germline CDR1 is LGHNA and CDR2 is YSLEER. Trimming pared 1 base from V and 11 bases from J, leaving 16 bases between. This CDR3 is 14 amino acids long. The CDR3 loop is CASSQVGDPSRQYF. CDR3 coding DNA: TGCGCCAGCAGCCAAGTGGGTGATCCTAGTAGGCAGTATTTT.

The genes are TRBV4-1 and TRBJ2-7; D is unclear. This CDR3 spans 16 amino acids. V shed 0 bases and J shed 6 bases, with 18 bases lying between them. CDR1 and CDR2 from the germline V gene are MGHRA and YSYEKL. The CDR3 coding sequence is TGCGCCAGCAGCCAAGAAAGTGTGAGTCCCCCGTCCGAGCAGTACTTC. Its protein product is CASSQESVSPPSEQYF.

CDR3 nucleotide sequence: TGTGCCACAAAGGGACACGCAATTGAAAAACTGTTTTTT. Protein product: CATKGHAIEKLFF. The gene calls are TRBV25-1 and TRBJ1-4; D is perhaps TRBD1 (6 bases). Germline values: CDR1 MGHDK, CDR2 SYGVNS. V shed 10 bases and J shed 7 bases, with 16 bases lying between them. The CDR3 runs 13 residues.

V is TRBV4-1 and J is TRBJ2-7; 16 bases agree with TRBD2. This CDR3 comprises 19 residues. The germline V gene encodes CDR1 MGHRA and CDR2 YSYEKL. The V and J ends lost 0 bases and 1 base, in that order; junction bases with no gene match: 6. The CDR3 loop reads CASSQEPGLAGGPSYEQYF. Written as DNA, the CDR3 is TGCGCCAGCAGCCAAGAACCGGGACTAGCGGGAGGGCCTTCCTACGAGCAGTACTTC.

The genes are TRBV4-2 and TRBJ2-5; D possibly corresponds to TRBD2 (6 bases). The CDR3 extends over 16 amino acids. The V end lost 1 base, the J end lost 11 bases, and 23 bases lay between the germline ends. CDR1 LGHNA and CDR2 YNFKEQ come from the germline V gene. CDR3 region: CASSQGWGVELGEQYF. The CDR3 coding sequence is TGTGCCAGCAGCCAAGGGTGGGGGGTTGAGCTGGGGGAGCAGTACTTC.

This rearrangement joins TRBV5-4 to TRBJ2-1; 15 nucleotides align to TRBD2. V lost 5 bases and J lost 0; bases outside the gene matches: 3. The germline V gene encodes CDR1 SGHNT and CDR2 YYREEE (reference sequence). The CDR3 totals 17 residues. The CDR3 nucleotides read TGTGCCAGCAGAGGACTAGCGGGAGGGAGCTCCTACAATGAGCAGTTCTTC. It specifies CASRGLAGGSSYNEQFF.

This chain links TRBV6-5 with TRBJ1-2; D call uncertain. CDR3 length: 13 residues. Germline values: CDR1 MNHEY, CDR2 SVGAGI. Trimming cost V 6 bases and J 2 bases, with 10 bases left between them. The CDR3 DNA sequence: TGTGCCAGCAGCCTTGGAGGAAACTATGGCTACACCTTC. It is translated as CASSLGGNYGYTF.

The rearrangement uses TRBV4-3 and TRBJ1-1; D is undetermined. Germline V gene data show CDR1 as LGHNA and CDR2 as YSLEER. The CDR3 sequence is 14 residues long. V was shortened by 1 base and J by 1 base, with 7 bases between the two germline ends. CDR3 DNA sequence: TGCGCCAGCAGCCAAGGGGCTACGAACACTGAAGCTTTCTTT. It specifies CASSQGATNTEAFF.

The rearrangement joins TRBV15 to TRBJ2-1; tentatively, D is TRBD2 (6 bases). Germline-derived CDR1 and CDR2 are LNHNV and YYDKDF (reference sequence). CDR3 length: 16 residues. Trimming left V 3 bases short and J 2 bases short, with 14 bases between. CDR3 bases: TGTGCCACCAGCAGCGATAGCGGTGCCACCTACAATGAGCAGTTCTTC. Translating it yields CATSSDSGATYNEQFF.